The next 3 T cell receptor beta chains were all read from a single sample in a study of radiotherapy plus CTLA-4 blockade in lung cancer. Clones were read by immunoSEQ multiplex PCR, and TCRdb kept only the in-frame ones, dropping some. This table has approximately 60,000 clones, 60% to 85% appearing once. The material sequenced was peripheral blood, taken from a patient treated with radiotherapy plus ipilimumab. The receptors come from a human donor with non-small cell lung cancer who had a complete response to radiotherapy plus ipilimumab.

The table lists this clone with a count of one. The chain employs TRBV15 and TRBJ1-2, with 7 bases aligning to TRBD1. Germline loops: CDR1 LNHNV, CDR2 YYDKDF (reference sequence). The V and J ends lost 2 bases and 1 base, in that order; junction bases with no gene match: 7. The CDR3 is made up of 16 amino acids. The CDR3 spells CATSRPQGLFNYGYTF. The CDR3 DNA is TGTGCCACCAGCAGACCACAGGGGCTATTTAACTATGGCTACACCTTC.

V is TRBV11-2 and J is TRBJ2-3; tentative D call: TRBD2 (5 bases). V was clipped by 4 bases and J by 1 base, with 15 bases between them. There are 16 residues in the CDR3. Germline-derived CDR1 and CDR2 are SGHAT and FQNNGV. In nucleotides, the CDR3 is TGTGCCAGCAGCTCCCCGAGAGCGGCGGGCACAGATACGCAGTATTTT. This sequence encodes CASSSPRAAGTDTQYF.

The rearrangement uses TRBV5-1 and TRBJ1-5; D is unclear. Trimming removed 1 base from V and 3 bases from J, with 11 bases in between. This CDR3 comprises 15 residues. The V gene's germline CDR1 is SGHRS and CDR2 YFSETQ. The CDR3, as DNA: TGCGCCAGCAGCTTGACGTTCGGCATCAATCAGCCCCAGCATTTT. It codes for CASSLTFGINQPQHF.